The T cell receptor beta chain described here comes from a study of T cells in tumors after PD-1 blockade. Across the study: Excluded were patients with checkpoint blockade, immunosuppressants, or radiotherapy or other anti-cancer therapy within 4 weeks. During anti-PD-1 treatment, some patients continued daily vismodegib 150 mg.

The protocol was immunoSEQ multiplex PCR, while the TCRdb copy is restricted to in-frame clones and leaves out a portion. The sample lists approximately 35,000 clones; 78% were seen once. The germline gives CDR1 LGHDT, CDR2 YNNKEL (reference sequence). V lost 5 bases, J lost 3 bases, and 3 bases stayed unmatched. This CDR3 comprises 13 residues. The sample was PBMCs, taken before anti-PD-1 treatment. The receptor was derived from a human donor with basal cell carcinoma. The chain couples TRBV3-1 (or the pseudogene TRBV3-2) to TRBJ1-1, with TRBD1 matching 7 bases. CDR3 residues: CASSSTGDTEAFF. CDR3 coding DNA: TGTGCCAGCAGCTCCACAGGGGACACTGAAGCTTTCTTT.